These 23 T cell receptor beta chains were all obtained from the same sample, sequenced in a study of spatial heterogeneity in lung cancer. In TCRdb, the 5' RACE reads were re-called with MiXCR into one record per CDR3 protein. The table has about 1,700 distinct CDR3 sequences, about a fifth seen once; the top ten hold about 51%. Time point indicated: blood at routine non-recurrence follow-up after resection. The source was PBMCs, collected at follow-up. The receptor source for this set is a male donor with early-stage non-small cell lung cancer.

This clonotype was seen a handful of times. The CDR3 DNA follows: TGTGCCACCTCAGGACAGGGCCCGTACAATGAGCAGTTCTTC. Residues: CATSGQGPYNEQFF. The chain uses TRBV6-2 or TRBV6-3 and TRBJ2-1, with 8 bases identical to TRBD1. Germline values: CDR1 MNHEY, CDR2 SVGEGT. The CDR3 runs to 14 residues. The V segment lost 10 bases and the J segment 4 bases; nucleotides outside the gene matches: 9.

This sequence joins TRBV14 and TRBJ1-1, with D possibly being TRBD1 (6 bases). Germline lookup yields CDR1 SGHDN and CDR2 FVKESK. Deletions cut 2 bases from V and 4 bases from J, with 17 bases between. This CDR3 is 16 amino acids long. The CDR3 DNA sequence: TGTGCCAGCAGCCAAATGACAGGAGCTCTTTTCACTGAAGCTTTCTTT. This codes for CASSQMTGALFTEAFF. Together with reference TRBV14 and TRBJ1-1, the CDR3 gives the full variable domain: EAGVTQFPSHSVIEKGQTVTLRCDPISGHDNLYWYRRVMGKEIKFLLHFVKESKQDESGMPNNRFLAERTGGTYSTLKVQPAELEDSGVYFCASSQMTGALFTEAFFGQGTRLTVV.

The rearrangement links TRBV15 to TRBJ2-3; possibly TRBD1 for D (5 bases). CDR1 is LNHNV and CDR2 is YYDKDF in the germline V gene (reference sequence). The CDR3 consists of 15 residues. Trimming removed 4 bases at V and 2 bases at J, with 13 bases between. The CDR3 reads CATSTIRVNTDTQYF. Here the CDR3 DNA reads TGTGCCACCAGCACCATCAGGGTTAACACAGATACGCAGTATTTT.

This clonotype is judged medium-sized. The chain employs TRBV7-6 and TRBJ2-1, with 8 bases lining up with TRBD2. Germline values: CDR1 SGHVS, CDR2 FNYEAQ. There are 15 residues in the CDR3. The V gene end was trimmed by 3 bases and the J gene end by 6 bases; junction bases not matched to a gene: 7. The CDR3 coding sequence is TGTGCCAGCAGCTTTTTCGGCGGGGGGCTCAATGAGCAGTTCTTC. Amino acids: CASSFFGGGLNEQFF.

The chain employs TRBV18 and TRBJ1-1; no firm D call. This CDR3 comprises 12 residues. Trimming stripped 6 bases from V and 8 bases from J, with 13 bases between. Looked up from germline, CDR1 is KGHSH and CDR2 is LQKENI. CDR3 region: CASSPTVSEAFF. CDR3 coding DNA: TGTGCCAGCTCCCCGACGGTCTCCGAAGCTTTCTTT.

J is TRBJ2-1 and V is TRBV6-2 or TRBV6-3; the D is unclear. V dropped 3 bases and J dropped 11 bases, with 11 bases sitting between them. The CDR3 runs 12 residues. In germline, CDR1 is MNHEY, CDR2 SVGEGT. CDR3 amino acids: CASSYPATQQFF. The CDR3 DNA reads as TGTGCCAGCAGTTATCCAGCGACTCAGCAGTTCTTC.

This clonotype has a handful of counts. This sequence joins TRBV3-1 and TRBJ2-7, with 7 bases matching TRBD2. The CDR3 consists of 15 residues. Looked up from germline, CDR1 is LGHDT and CDR2 is YNNKEL (reference sequence). With V trimmed by 4 bases and J by 3 bases, 9 bases remained unmatched. The CDR3 is CASSRTSVPLYEQYF. CDR3 coding DNA: TGTGCCAGCAGCCGTACTAGCGTCCCCCTCTACGAGCAGTACTTC.

The V gene is TRBV28, the J gene TRBJ2-6; D not certain. This CDR3 contains 14 residues. The germline gives CDR1 MDHEN, CDR2 SYDVKM. V shed 5 bases and J shed 1 base, with 6 bases lying between them. The CDR3 DNA reads TGTGCCAGCAGTCAATTATCTGGGGCCAACGTCCTGACTTTC. It is translated as CASSQLSGANVLTF.

The chain has TRBV6-5 and TRBJ2-7; 9 bases are shared with TRBD2. Unmatched junction bases numbered 8, after V lost 2 bases and J lost 6 bases. Looked up from germline, CDR1 is MNHEY and CDR2 is SVGAGI. The CDR3 sequence is 15 residues long. In DNA, the CDR3 is TGTGCCAGCAGTTACGGCGGGGGGGCCGGCGGCGAGCAGTACTTC. This sequence encodes CASSYGGGAGGEQYF.

This clonotype was counted a single time. The chain carries TRBV5-1 and TRBJ1-2; D not certain. Germline V CDR1 and CDR2: SGHRS, YFSETQ. This CDR3 comprises 13 residues. V lost 0 bases to trimming and J lost 4 bases, with 7 bases between them. The CDR3 bases are TGCGCCAGCAGCTTGGGACGGATCTATGGCTACACCTTC. Translation gives CASSLGRIYGYTF.

By share of the sample, this clonotype is medium-sized. The gene calls are TRBV5-1 and TRBJ1-4; D remains unclear. The V end lost 4 bases, the J end lost 8 bases, and 15 bases lay between the germline ends. In germline, CDR1 is SGHRS, CDR2 YFSETQ. The CDR3 extends over 14 amino acids. In nucleotides, the CDR3 is TGCGCCAGCAGCCCCGACGGGGTTGCCGAAAAACTGTTTTTT. It is translated as CASSPDGVAEKLFF.

This clonotype was counted a few times. The chain links TRBV7-9 to TRBJ2-2; either TRBD1 or TRBD2 may supply D (5 bases each). The CDR3 totals 15 residues. Trimming removed 4 bases from V and 1 base from J, with 10 bases in between. Germline V CDR1 and CDR2: SEHNR, FQNEAQ (reference sequence). In nucleotides, the CDR3 is TGTGCCAGCAGCTCCCCAGGGAGGAACACCGGGGAGCTGTTTTTT. Its protein product is CASSSPGRNTGELFF. Based on the CDR3 plus reference TRBV7-9 and TRBJ2-2, the full variable domain is DTGVSQNPRHKITKRGQNVTFRCDPISEHNRLYWYRQTLGQGPEFLTYFQNEAQLEKSRLLSDRFSAERPKGSFSTLEIQRTEQGDSAMYLCASSSPGRNTGELFFGEGSRLTVL.

This clonotype was recorded at least ten times. V usage is TRBV2 and J usage is TRBJ1-4; 7 bases match TRBD1. This CDR3 contains 13 residues. Germline V gene sequence: CDR1 SNHLY, CDR2 FYNNEI. The V and J ends lost 6 bases and 4 bases, in that order; junction bases with no gene match: 2. CDR3 nucleotide sequence: TGTGCCAGCAGACGGGACAGTAATGAAAAACTGTTTTTT. Protein product: CASRRDSNEKLFF.

The chain joins TRBV5-4 to TRBJ2-7; D might be TRBD1 or TRBD2, each matching 5 bases. Germline CDR1 SGHNT, CDR2 YYREEE (reference sequence). With 0 bases removed from V and 2 bases from J, the gap between germline ends came to 12 bases. The CDR3 spans 15 residues. The CDR3 here is CASSLERGSPYEQYF. The CDR3 coding sequence is TGTGCCAGCAGCTTGGAGAGGGGTTCCCCCTACGAGCAGTACTTC.

This clonotype was seen ten or more times. The chain combines TRBV5-1 with TRBJ2-2; the D gene could be TRBD1 or TRBD2 (5 bases each). Germline CDR1 reads SGHRS; CDR2 reads YFSETQ. V lost 2 bases to trimming and J lost 6 bases, with 11 bases between them. This CDR3 contains 14 residues. The CDR3 sequence: CASSFTGLPGELFF. In DNA, the CDR3 is TGCGCCAGCAGCTTTACGGGGCTCCCCGGGGAGCTGTTTTTT.

This clonotype ranks as medium-sized. The rearrangement joins TRBV5-8 to TRBJ2-7; no clear D. The CDR3 totals 14 residues. Trimming took 4 bases from V and 2 from J, leaving 13 bases between them. Looked up from germline, CDR1 is SGHTS and CDR2 is YDEGEE. CDR3 protein: CASSRLGTTYEQYF. DNA for the CDR3: TGTGCCAGCAGCCGCTTGGGCACCACCTACGAGCAGTACTTC.

The CDR3, as DNA: TGTGCCAGCAGGCGCTGGAATTCACCCCTCCACTTT. It codes for CASRRWNSPLHF. The rearrangement links TRBV3-1 to TRBJ1-6; D is unresolved. Per the germline V gene, CDR1 is LGHDT and CDR2 is YNNKEL (reference sequence). The germline V and J ends were trimmed by 6 bases and 7 bases, with 7 bases remaining between them. The CDR3 runs 12 residues.

This rearrangement joins TRBV20-1 to TRBJ1-1, with D perhaps TRBD1 (5 bases). The V end was cut by 2 bases, the J end by 1 base, with 8 bases between. Germline loops: CDR1 DFQATT, CDR2 SNEGSKA (reference sequence). The CDR3 length is 13 residues. CDR3 loop: CSARPTGNTEAFF. CDR3 sequence (DNA): TGCAGTGCTAGACCAACAGGGAACACTGAAGCTTTCTTT.

This clonotype is medium-sized. The chain has TRBV7-2 and TRBJ2-3; 9 bases line up with TRBD2. There are 17 residues in the CDR3. The trim removed 1 base at V and 0 bases at J, leaving 5 bases unmatched. Germline lookup yields CDR1 SGHTA and CDR2 FQGNSA. DNA of the CDR3: TGTGCCAGCAGCTTAGGCCTAGCGGGGTCTAGCACAGATACGCAGTATTTT. Translating it yields CASSLGLAGSSTDTQYF.

This chain connects TRBV4-3 to TRBJ2-1; 11 bases are shared with TRBD2. V was pared by 1 base and J by 9 bases, with 11 bases of the junction left unmatched. The germline V gene encodes CDR1 LGHNA and CDR2 YSLEER. The CDR3 is 17 amino acids. CDR3 in DNA: TGCGCCAGCAGCCAAGGAGTACTTACTAGCGGGAGTATTGAGCAGTTCTTC. Translating gives CASSQGVLTSGSIEQFF.

In its sample, this clonotype is large. V is TRBV20-1 and J is TRBJ1-2; D remains unclear. CDR3 length: 13 residues. Germline-derived CDR1 and CDR2 are DFQATT and SNEGSKA (reference sequence). V lost 3 bases to trimming and J lost 4 bases, with 12 bases between them. The CDR3 DNA follows: TGCAGTGCTAGCGGTCAGACCGTCTATGGCTACACCTTC. Its translation is CSASGQTVYGYTF.

J is TRBJ2-3 and V is TRBV3-1, with no clear D. Germline-derived CDR1 and CDR2 are LGHDT and YNNKEL (reference sequence). Trimming took off 2 bases at V and 2 bases at J, with 20 bases between the two ends. The CDR3 is made up of 18 amino acids. CDR3: CASSQRFPRGTSTDTQYF. For the CDR3, the DNA is TGTGCCAGCAGCCAACGGTTCCCCCGCGGCACCTCCACAGATACGCAGTATTTT.

This clonotype is medium-sized by share. The CDR3 region is CASKYAWENQPQHF. CDR3 nucleotide sequence: TGTGCCAGCAAATATGCGTGGGAGAATCAGCCCCAGCATTTT. The chain couples TRBV6-2 or TRBV6-3 to TRBJ1-5; no firm D call. In germline, CDR1 is MNHEY, CDR2 SVGEGT. The CDR3 has 14 amino acids. Deletions cut 7 bases from V and 4 bases from J, with 14 bases between.